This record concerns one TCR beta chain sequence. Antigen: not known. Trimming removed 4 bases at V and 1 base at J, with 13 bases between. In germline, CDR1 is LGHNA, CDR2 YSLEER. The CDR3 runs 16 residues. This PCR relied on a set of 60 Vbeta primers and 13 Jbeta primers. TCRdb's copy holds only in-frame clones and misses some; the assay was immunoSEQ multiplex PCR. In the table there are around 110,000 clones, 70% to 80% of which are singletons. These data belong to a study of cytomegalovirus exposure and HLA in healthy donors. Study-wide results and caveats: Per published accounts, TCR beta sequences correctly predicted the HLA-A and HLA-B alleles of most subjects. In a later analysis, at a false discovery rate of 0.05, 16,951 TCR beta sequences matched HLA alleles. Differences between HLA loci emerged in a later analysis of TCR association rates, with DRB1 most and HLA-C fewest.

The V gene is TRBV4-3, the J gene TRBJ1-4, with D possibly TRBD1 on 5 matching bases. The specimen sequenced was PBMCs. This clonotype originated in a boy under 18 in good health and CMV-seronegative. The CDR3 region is CASSPAGGKTNEKLFF. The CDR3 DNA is TGCGCCAGCAGCCCCGCGGGGGGGAAAACTAATGAAAAACTGTTTTTT.